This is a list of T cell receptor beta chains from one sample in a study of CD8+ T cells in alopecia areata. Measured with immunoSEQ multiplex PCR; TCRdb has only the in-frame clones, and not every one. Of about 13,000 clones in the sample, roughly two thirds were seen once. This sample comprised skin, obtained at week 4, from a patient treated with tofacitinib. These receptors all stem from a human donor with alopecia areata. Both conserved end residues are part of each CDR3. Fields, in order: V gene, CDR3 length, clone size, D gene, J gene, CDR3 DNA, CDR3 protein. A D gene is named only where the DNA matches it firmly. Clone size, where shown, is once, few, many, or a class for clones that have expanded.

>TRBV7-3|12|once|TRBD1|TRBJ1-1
TGTGCCAGCAGCTCCAGTCAGGGGGCGCGGTTCTTT
CASSSSQGARFF
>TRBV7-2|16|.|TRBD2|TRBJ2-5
TGTGCCAGCAGCCACCGTCGGGGGGGCCCTCCTGAGACCCAGTACTTC
CASSHRRGGPPETQYF
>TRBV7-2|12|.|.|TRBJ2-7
TGTGCCAGCAGCTTAGGGGTTAACGAGCAGTACTTC
CASSLGVNEQYF
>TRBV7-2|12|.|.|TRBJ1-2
TGTGCCAGCAGCCCGCCTCCACAGGGCTACACCTTC
CASSPPPQGYTF
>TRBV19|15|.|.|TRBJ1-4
TGTGCCAGTAGTATCATGGCAGTAGATAATGAAAAACTGTTTTTT
CASSIMAVDNEKLFF
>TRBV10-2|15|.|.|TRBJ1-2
TGCGCCAGCAGCAGCGACAGCCCTTCTAACTATGGCTACACCTTC
CASSSDSPSNYGYTF
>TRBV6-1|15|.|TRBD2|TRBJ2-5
TGTGCCAGCAGTCCGGGACTAGCGGGGATCGAGACCCAGTACTTC
CASSPGLAGIETQYF
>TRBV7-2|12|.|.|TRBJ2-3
TGTGCCAGCAGCTGGGCCGACTACCGTCTGAATTTT
CASSWADYRLNF
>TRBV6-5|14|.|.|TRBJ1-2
TGTGCCAGCAGTTACCTGGACAGCCCCCTTGGCTACACCTTC
CASSYLDSPLGYTF
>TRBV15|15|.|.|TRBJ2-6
TGTGCCACCAGCAAGGAGAGCTCTGGGGCCAACGTCCTGACTTTC
CATSKESSGANVLTF
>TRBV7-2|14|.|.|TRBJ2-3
TGTGCCAGCAGCTTAGTACTAGCAGCCCCCACGCAGTATTTT
CASSLVLAAPTQYF
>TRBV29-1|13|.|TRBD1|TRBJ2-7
TGCAGCGTTGAAGTCACAGGGGCCTACGAGCAGTACTTC
CSVEVTGAYEQYF
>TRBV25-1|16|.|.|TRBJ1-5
TGTGCCAGCAGTGAGGGCCAACACGAGGGCAATCAGCCCCAGCATTTT
CASSEGQHEGNQPQHF
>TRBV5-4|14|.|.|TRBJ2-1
TGTGCCAGCAGCTCCCGGGACGGGCACAATGAGCAGTTCTTC
CASSSRDGHNEQFF
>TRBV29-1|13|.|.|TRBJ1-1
TGCAGCCTTTCGAGGAATTTGAACACTGAAGCTTTCTTT
CSLSRNLNTEAFF
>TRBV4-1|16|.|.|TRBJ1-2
TGCGCCAGCAGCCCGGGCGGGGGGAGGAGAAACTATGGCTACACCTTC
CASSPGGGRRNYGYTF
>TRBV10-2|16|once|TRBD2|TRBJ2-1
TGCGCCAGCAGTGAGAGGGGACTAGGCCCCTACAATGAGCAGTTCTTC
CASSERGLGPYNEQFF
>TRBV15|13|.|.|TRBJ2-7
TGTGCCACCAGCATCCGCGATGCAGGGGTGCAGTACTTC
CATSIRDAGVQYF
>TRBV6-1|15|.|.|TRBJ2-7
TGTGCCAGCAGTCGAACGGGACTCCGGGAGTCCGAGCAGTACTTC
CASSRTGLRESEQYF
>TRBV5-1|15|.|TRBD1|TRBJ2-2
TGCGCCAGCAGCTTCGACAGGGCCAACACCGGGGAGCTGTTTTTT
CASSFDRANTGELFF
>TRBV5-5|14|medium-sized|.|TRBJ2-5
TGTGCCAGCAGCCTCGGGGTAAGGGAAGAGACCCAGTACTTC
CASSLGVREETQYF
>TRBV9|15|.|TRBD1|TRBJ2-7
TGTGCCAGCAGCGTATTAGGGGGCAGCGACTACGAGCAGTACTTC
CASSVLGGSDYEQYF
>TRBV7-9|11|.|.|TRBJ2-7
TGTGCCAGCTCCGCCGACTACGAGCAGTACTTC
CASSADYEQYF
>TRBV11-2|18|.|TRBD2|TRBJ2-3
TGTGCCAGCAGCCCTGGGAGGGGCGAGGGTTATAGCACAGATACGCAGTATTTT
CASSPGRGEGYSTDTQYF
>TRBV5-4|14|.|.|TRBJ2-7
TGTGCCAGCAGCTTGGAAGCGTACTCCTACGAGCAGTACTTC
CASSLEAYSYEQYF
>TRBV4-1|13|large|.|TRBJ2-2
TGCGCCAGCAGCCAAGCCCCTTTCGGGGAGCTGTTTTTT
CASSQAPFGELFF
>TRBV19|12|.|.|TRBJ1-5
TGTGCCAGTAGTGGATTAAATCAGCCCCAGCATTTT
CASSGLNQPQHF
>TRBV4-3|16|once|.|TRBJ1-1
TGCGCCAGCAGCCAAGATCAACAACCCAGGAGGGGAGGGGCTTTCTTT
CASSQDQQPRRGGAFF
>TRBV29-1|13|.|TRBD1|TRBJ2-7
TGCAGCGTTGGAGGGGGCTTGACCTACGAGCAGTACTTC
CSVGGGLTYEQYF
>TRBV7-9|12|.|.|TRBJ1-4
TGTGCCAGCAGCCTTTGGTGGGAAAAACTGTTTTTT
CASSLWWEKLFF
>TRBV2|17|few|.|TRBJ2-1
TGTGCCAGCAAGCCCTCAAGGGTTACGAGCTCCTACAATGAGCAGTTCTTC
CASKPSRVTSSYNEQFF
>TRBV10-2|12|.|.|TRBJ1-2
TGCGCCACCAGACAGGCTAACTATGGCTACACCTTC
CATRQANYGYTF
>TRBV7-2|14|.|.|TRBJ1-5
TGTGCCAGCAGCCCGGGGGCGGGGAAGGGGCCCCAGCATTTT
CASSPGAGKGPQHF